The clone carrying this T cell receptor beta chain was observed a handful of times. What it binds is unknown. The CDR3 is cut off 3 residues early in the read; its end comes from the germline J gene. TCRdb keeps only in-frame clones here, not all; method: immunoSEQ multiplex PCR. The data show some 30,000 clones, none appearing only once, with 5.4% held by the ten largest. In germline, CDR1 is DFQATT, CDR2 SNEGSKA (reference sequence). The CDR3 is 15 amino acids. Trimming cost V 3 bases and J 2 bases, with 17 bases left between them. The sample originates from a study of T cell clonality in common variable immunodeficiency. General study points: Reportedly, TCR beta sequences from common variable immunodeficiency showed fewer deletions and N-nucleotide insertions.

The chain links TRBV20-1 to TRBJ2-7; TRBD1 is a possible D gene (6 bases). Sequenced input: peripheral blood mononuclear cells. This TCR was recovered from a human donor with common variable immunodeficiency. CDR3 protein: CSASYTGIKAYEQYF. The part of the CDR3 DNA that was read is TGCAGTGCTAGCTACACAGGGATCAAAGCCTACGAG.